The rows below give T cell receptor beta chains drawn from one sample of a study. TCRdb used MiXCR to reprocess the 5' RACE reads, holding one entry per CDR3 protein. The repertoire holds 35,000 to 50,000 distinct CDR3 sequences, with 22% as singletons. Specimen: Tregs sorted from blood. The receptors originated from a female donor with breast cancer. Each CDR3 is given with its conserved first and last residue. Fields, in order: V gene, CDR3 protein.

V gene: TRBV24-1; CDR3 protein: CATSDSHTGDQETQYF
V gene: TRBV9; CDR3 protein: CASSVAPQYQHSYEQYF
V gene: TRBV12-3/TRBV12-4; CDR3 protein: CASRPLAGGHYEQYF
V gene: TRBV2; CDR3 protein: CASAREGTGELFF
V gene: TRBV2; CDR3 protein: CASYLGVEEQYF
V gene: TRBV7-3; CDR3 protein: CASSRLGEGQETQYF
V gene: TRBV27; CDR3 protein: CASSYDPNTEAFF
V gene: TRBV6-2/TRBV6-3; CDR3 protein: CASSSVGKGTGELFF
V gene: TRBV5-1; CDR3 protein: CASSVAGGPKELFF
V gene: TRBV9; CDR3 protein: CASSVGSNQPQHF
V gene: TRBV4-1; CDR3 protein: CASSQDRTGGLFF
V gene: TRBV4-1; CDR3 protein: CASSRLAGETQYF
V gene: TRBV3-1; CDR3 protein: CASSQDSQGGDGYTF
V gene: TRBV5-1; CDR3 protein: CASSWGYAETQYF
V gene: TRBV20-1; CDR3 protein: CSAREWGHEQFF
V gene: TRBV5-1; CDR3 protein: CASSLTGSGNTIYF
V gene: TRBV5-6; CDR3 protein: CASSFLLAGDNEQFF
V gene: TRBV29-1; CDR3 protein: CSVGGPFSRISRGANVLTF
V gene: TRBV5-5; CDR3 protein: CASSLVGQAYEQYF
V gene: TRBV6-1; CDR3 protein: CASSPDPNSYEQYF
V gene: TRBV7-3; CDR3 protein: CASSLSGTGSSCEQYF
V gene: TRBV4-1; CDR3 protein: CASSLLTASSYNEQFF
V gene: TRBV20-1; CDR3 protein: CSAREHSEQETQYF
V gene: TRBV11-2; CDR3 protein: CASSFSSGTYEQYF
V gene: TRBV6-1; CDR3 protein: CASSESSSGRGEQFF
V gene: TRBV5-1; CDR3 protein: CASRGALNTEAFF
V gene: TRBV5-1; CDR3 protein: CASSLGIGSPQETQYF
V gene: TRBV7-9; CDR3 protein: CASSPTQGGDYEQYF